Below are 27 T cell receptor beta chains sequenced from a single sample in a study of Ad26.COV2.S vaccination and SARS-CoV-2 variants. As for treatment: 15 to 20 received Ad26.COV2.S at low or high dose, single or two shots; about five received placebo; per-sample allocation not given. Samples analyzed were those drawn on day 63 after the first vaccine or placebo injection. Only in-frame clones appear in the TCRdb table, and some are missing; sequencing was by immunoSEQ multiplex PCR. This sample has more than 300,000 clones, with around 89% found just once. Sequences were derived from peripheral blood, sampled in a trial of Ad26.COV2.S vaccine versus placebo. The receptors derive from a person aged 18-60 years who received the Ad26.COV2.S COVID-19 vaccine or a placebo.

The J gene is TRBJ1-6, the V gene TRBV5-6; TRBD1 might be the D (5 bases). This CDR3 is 14 amino acids long. Germline V gene data show CDR1 as SGHDT and CDR2 as YYEEEE. Trimming removed 0 bases at V and 6 bases at J, with 7 bases between. The CDR3 DNA is TGTGCCAGCAGCTTGGGACAGAGTAATTCACCCCTCCACTTT. Protein product: CASSLGQSNSPLHF.

V gene TRBV27 combines with J gene TRBJ2-1; perhaps TRBD2 as D (6 bases). The CDR3 runs 16 residues. The V end was cut by 3 bases, the J end by 8 bases, with 20 bases between. Germline assignment: CDR1 MNHEY and CDR2 SMNVEV (reference sequence). CDR3 amino acids: CASSFNSGVLQYEQFF. Here the CDR3 DNA reads TGTGCCAGCAGTTTTAATAGCGGTGTCCTCCAATATGAGCAGTTCTTC.

The chain uses TRBV18 and TRBJ2-5; D gene unclear. Deletions cut 3 bases from V and 7 bases from J, with 21 bases between. The CDR3 has 16 residues. Germline CDR1 reads KGHSH; CDR2 reads LQKENI. CDR3 protein: CASSPEGTSDKGTQYF. The CDR3 nucleotides read TGTGCCAGCTCACCCGAAGGCACATCGGATAAAGGGACCCAGTACTTC.

The chain recombines TRBV28 with TRBJ2-3; 7 bases map to TRBD2. The germline V gene encodes CDR1 MDHEN and CDR2 SYDVKM. This CDR3 is built from 17 residues. The J segment lost 0 bases and the V segment lost 5 bases, leaving 11 bases of the junction unmatched. CDR3 protein: CASSPGRGEASTDTQYF. The CDR3 DNA reads TGTGCCAGCAGTCCCGGTCGGGGGGAAGCTAGCACAGATACGCAGTATTTT.

This clone appeared a few times. The chain has TRBV5-4 and TRBJ1-3; D gene unclear. The V end lost 0 bases, the J end lost 3 bases, and 7 bases lay between the germline ends. Germline-derived CDR1 and CDR2 are SGHNT and YYREEE (reference sequence). This CDR3 has 14 residues. The CDR3 loop is CASSLAGYGNTIYF. For the CDR3, the DNA is TGTGCCAGCAGCTTGGCGGGGTATGGAAACACCATATATTTT.

This clone was seen once. The rearrangement links TRBV19 to TRBJ1-1; D uncertain. Trimming took 3 bases from V and 1 from J, leaving 12 bases between them. The germline gives CDR1 LNHDA, CDR2 SQIVND (reference sequence). There are 15 residues in the CDR3. DNA for the CDR3: TGTGCCAGTAGTATTAGGGCTGCTAGGAACACTGAAGCTTTCTTT. It is translated as CASSIRAARNTEAFF.

This clone appeared a single time. The chain combines TRBV2 with TRBJ1-6, with TRBD1 matching 7 bases. The CDR3 covers 16 residues. Germline CDR1 SNHLY, CDR2 FYNNEI. Unmatched junction bases numbered 11, after V lost 5 bases and J lost 7 bases. Written as DNA, the CDR3 is TGTGCCAGCAGTAACAGGGGAGGTATGGGGAATTCACCCCTCCACTTT. Translating gives CASSNRGGMGNSPLHF.

The V gene is TRBV19, the J gene TRBJ2-5; D call uncertain. Looked up from germline, CDR1 is LNHDA and CDR2 is SQIVND (reference sequence). This CDR3 has 13 residues. Trimming shortened V by 1 base and J by 5 bases, and 8 bases separated the two germline ends. CDR3 bases: TGTGCCAGTAGTATAGGGACCGGCGAGACCCAGTACTTC. Its translation is CASSIGTGETQYF.

This clone was seen a single time. V and J are TRBV28 and TRBJ1-5, with D hard to call. This CDR3 is built from 16 residues. Trimming removed 3 bases from V and 5 bases from J, with 17 bases in between. The V gene's germline CDR1 is MDHEN and CDR2 SYDVKM. The CDR3 is CASSFWVVNKDQPQHF. As DNA, the CDR3 is TGTGCCAGCAGTTTTTGGGTAGTAAACAAGGATCAGCCCCAGCATTTT.

V usage is TRBV7-9 and J usage is TRBJ2-7; D is undetermined. Trimming removed 5 bases from V and 3 bases from J, with 20 bases in between. Germline lookup yields CDR1 SEHNR and CDR2 FQNEAQ (reference sequence). This CDR3 has 16 amino acids. CDR3 protein: CASSHPPQIVDYEQYF. CDR3 nucleotides: TGTGCCAGCAGCCACCCGCCCCAGATTGTTGACTACGAGCAGTACTTC.

V usage is TRBV2 and J usage is TRBJ2-1; 11 bases match TRBD1. CDR1 is SNHLY, CDR2 FYNNEI, per germline. This CDR3 is 16 amino acids long. The ends lost 7 bases at V and 8 bases at J; junction bases unmatched: 13. CDR3 nucleotide sequence: TGTGCCAGCAAGATTGGGAAAAGGACAGGGGGCCATGAGCAGTTCTTC. It codes for CASKIGKRTGGHEQFF.

The chain recombines TRBV7-8 with TRBJ1-1, with D possibly matching TRBD1 (5 bases). This CDR3 spans 15 amino acids. Trimming removed 7 bases at V and 0 bases at J, with 15 bases between. Germline-derived CDR1 and CDR2 are SGHVS and FQNEAQ. CDR3 DNA sequence: TGTGCCAGCATCCCGACAGCGGTAATGAACACTGAAGCTTTCTTT. Encoded protein: CASIPTAVMNTEAFF.

This clone was found once. The V and J genes are TRBV2 and TRBJ2-7, with 9 bases fitting TRBD2. This CDR3 contains 16 residues. In germline, CDR1 is SNHLY, CDR2 FYNNEI. J lost 5 bases, V lost 4 bases, and 12 bases had no gene match. As DNA, the CDR3 is TGTGCCAGCAGTGGCGCGCTAGCGGGATTTCGAGACGAGCAGTACTTC. Translating it yields CASSGALAGFRDEQYF.

This clone was found once. The rearrangement links TRBV24-1 to TRBJ2-3; a possible D gene is TRBD2 (5 bases). Germline V lookup: CDR1 KGHDR, CDR2 SFDVKD. CDR3 size: 14 residues. V was pared by 3 bases and J by 4 bases, with 10 bases between. CDR3: CATSDPRESDTQYF. The CDR3 DNA follows: TGTGCCACCAGTGATCCACGGGAATCAGATACGCAGTATTTT.

CDR3 protein: CATSSTTELNTGELFF. The CDR3 DNA reads TGTGCCACCAGCAGCACGACAGAACTTAACACCGGGGAGCTGTTTTTT. The rearrangement joins TRBV15 to TRBJ2-2, with D perhaps matching TRBD1 (5 bases). Deletions cut 3 bases from V and 2 bases from J, with 13 bases between. The CDR3 is 16 amino acids. From germline, CDR1 is LNHNV and CDR2 YYDKDF (reference sequence).

This sequence joins TRBV6-5 and TRBJ2-2; 10 bases are shared with TRBD2. Germline CDR1 and CDR2: MNHEY and SVGAGI. The CDR3 is 15 residues long. V dropped 6 bases and J dropped 6; count of bases not matched to a gene: 7. CDR3 in DNA: TGTGCCAGCAGGGACCTAGCGGGAGTATCCGGGGAGCTGTTTTTT. It specifies CASRDLAGVSGELFF.

This clone was counted many times. This sequence joins TRBV24-1 and TRBJ1-2; possibly TRBD1 for D (6 bases). Germline V lookup: CDR1 KGHDR, CDR2 SFDVKD. Trimming took 2 bases from V and 1 from J, leaving 10 bases between them. CDR3 length equals 15 residues. CDR3 DNA: TGTGCCACCAGTGATTGGGAGGGGGTTAACTATGGCTACACCTTC. Amino acid sequence: CATSDWEGVNYGYTF.

The chain carries TRBV7-2 and TRBJ2-3, with D unclear. In germline, CDR1 is SGHTA, CDR2 FQGNSA. Trimming cost V 1 base and J 0 bases, with 8 bases left between them. This CDR3 has 15 residues. CDR3 amino acids: CASSLVRVSTDTQYF. In DNA form, the CDR3 reads TGTGCCAGCAGCTTAGTACGGGTTAGCACAGATACGCAGTATTTT.

The chain couples TRBV19 to TRBJ1-5; TRBD1 is a possible D gene (6 bases). The CDR3 runs to 14 residues. Germline V gives CDR1 LNHDA, CDR2 SQIVND (reference sequence). Trimming removed 4 bases at V and 7 bases at J, with 14 bases between. CDR3 in amino acids: CASSRGGDGQPQHF. The CDR3 nucleotides read TGTGCCAGTAGTAGAGGGGGTGACGGCCAGCCCCAGCATTTT.

This clone showed up just a few times. The chain couples TRBV11-1 to TRBJ1-1; 7 positions match TRBD1. This CDR3 comprises 15 residues. With V trimmed by 0 bases and J by 4 bases, 5 bases remained unmatched. Germline loops: CDR1 SGHAT, CDR2 FQDESV (reference sequence). The CDR3 region has the DNA TGTGCCAGCAGCTTAGCGGGACAGCTAAGCACTGAAGCTTTCTTT. It yields the protein CASSLAGQLSTEAFF.

V gene TRBV10-2 combines with J gene TRBJ1-5; 8 bases fit TRBD1. V lost 7 bases, J lost 4 bases, and 3 bases stayed unmatched. Germline loops: CDR1 WSHSY, CDR2 SAAADI. The CDR3 contains 13 residues. CDR3 nucleotides: TGCGCCAGCACCCGGGACAGGAATCAGCCCCAGCATTTT. Translation gives CASTRDRNQPQHF.

V gene TRBV7-9 combines with J gene TRBJ1-1; D gene uncertain. CDR3 length: 13 amino acids. Germline CDR1 and CDR2: SEHNR and FQNEAQ (reference sequence). Trimming pared 1 base from V and 4 bases from J, leaving 7 bases between. The CDR3 loop reads CASSLDAATEAFF. The DNA for the CDR3 is TGTGCCAGCAGCTTAGATGCGGCCACTGAAGCTTTCTTT.

The rearrangement links TRBV28 to TRBJ2-2; no clear D. The ends were cut back, 7 bases at V and 8 bases at J, with 20 bases in the middle. Germline CDR1 reads MDHEN; CDR2 reads SYDVKM. The CDR3 spans 15 residues. The CDR3 loop reads CASKQKPRRRGELFF. The CDR3 DNA sequence: TGTGCCAGCAAACAAAAGCCGCGACGTCGTGGGGAGCTGTTTTTT.

The chain joins TRBV4-3 to TRBJ2-1; 10 bases are shared with TRBD1. This CDR3 has 15 amino acids. Unmatched junction bases numbered 5, after V lost 4 bases and J lost 5 bases. Germline V gene sequence: CDR1 LGHNA, CDR2 YSLEER. CDR3 amino acids: CASSPGQGENNEQFF. DNA for the CDR3: TGCGCCAGCAGCCCAGGACAGGGGGAAAACAATGAGCAGTTCTTC.

The chain joins TRBV27 to TRBJ2-7; D is uncertain. Germline-derived CDR1 and CDR2 are MNHEY and SMNVEV (reference sequence). Trimming cost V 5 bases and J 1 base, with 12 bases left between them. The CDR3 is made up of 14 amino acids. CDR3 sequence (DNA): TGTGCCAGCAGTCGATCCAGAGTATCCTACGAGCAGTACTTC. It codes for CASSRSRVSYEQYF.

The chain links TRBV7-2 to TRBJ2-7; unclear D gene. Germline loops: CDR1 SGHTA, CDR2 FQGNSA. The germline V and J ends were trimmed by 1 base and 1 base, with 11 bases remaining between them. The CDR3 has 15 amino acids. DNA for the CDR3: TGTGCCAGCAGCTTAGAACCACAAGTGTCCTACGAGCAGTACTTC. Translation: CASSLEPQVSYEQYF.

The chain couples TRBV28 to TRBJ1-6, with 8 bases lining up with TRBD1. Trimming at V came to 8 bases and at J to 3 bases, leaving 6 bases not matched to a gene. The CDR3 loop spans 15 amino acids. Germline V gene lookup returns CDR1 MDHEN and CDR2 SYDVKM. CDR3 nucleotides: TGTGCCAGCCTCCAAGGGACAGGCTATAATTCACCCCTCCACTTT. This gives the protein CASLQGTGYNSPLHF.